This T cell receptor (beta chain) was sequenced in a study of cytomegalovirus exposure and HLA in healthy donors. Regarding the study as a whole: Looking again later, the authors saw that most CMV-associated TCR beta chains seemed HLA-restricted. Reportedly, a later analysis found an Asian-associated ancestry cluster had fewer N-insertions than the approximately 640-donor mean.

Remarks on this clone: Its target is unknown.

This CDR3 spans 12 amino acids. Trimming pared 5 bases from V and 6 bases from J, leaving 10 bases between. Germline values: CDR1 SGHVS, CDR2 FQNEAQ. 13 Jbeta primers and 60 Vbeta primers were used for the PCR. The method was immunoSEQ multiplex PCR; TCRdb's version includes in-frame clones alone and lacks a portion of them. Altogether 100,000 to 150,000 clones are present, roughly 75% being singletons, with the ten largest covering under 3.5%. The chain recombines TRBV7-8 with TRBJ2-5; a weak D match, TRBD1 (5 bases). The receptor's source is a woman in her fifties or sixties in good health and CMV-seronegative. The sample consisted of PBMCs. The CDR3 spells CASSKTDKTQYF. CDR3 nucleotide sequence: TGTGCCAGCAGCAAGACAGATAAGACCCAGTACTTC.